What follows is one T cell receptor beta chain and its context. In the source study's methods: Estimation of nucleated cell counts was performed using reference gene primer amplification. Profiling relied on immunoSEQ multiplex PCR, and the TCRdb table lists in-frame clones only, not all of them. The V and J calls and clone size are taken from that table; D and trimming were inferred from the DNA. The sample shows roughly 250,000 clones, roughly nine tenths of them seen only once. The data derive from a study of blood T cell repertoires in COVID-19. The overall study: Sites in the United States, Italy and Spain provided acute and convalescent COVID-19 samples. Sources were T cells, B-cell-depleted T cells, or PBMCs; the material itself was cDNA or gDNA.

The germline V gene encodes CDR1 SGHTA and CDR2 FQGNSA. Losses at the gene ends were 0 bases for V and 1 base for J; bases not matched to a gene: 0. CDR3 size: 16 residues. What was sequenced was peripheral blood. This TCR derives from a man in his 60s who had recovered from COVID-19. The chain links TRBV7-2 to TRBJ2-3, with 11 bases fitting TRBD2. In nucleotides, the CDR3 is TGTGCCAGCAGCTTAGCACTAGCGGGGGGCACAGATACGCAGTATTTT. Translation: CASSLALAGGTDTQYF.